The rows below give T cell receptor beta chains drawn from one sample of a study of blood T cell repertoires in COVID-19. TCRdb keeps only in-frame clones here, not all; method: immunoSEQ multiplex PCR. The repertoire holds 150,000 or so clones, with roughly 82% as singletons. Specimen: peripheral blood. All receptors derive from a middle-aged woman with COVID-19, enrolled during active disease. The CDR3 runs from the conserved cysteine through the conserved F or W. A D gene is named only where the DNA matches it firmly. Some rows mark clone size as missing; the rest say once, few, many or name a class of expanded clone.

v_gene,abundance,j_gene,len,d_gene,CDR3aa,CDR3nt
TRBV9,NA,TRBJ2-5,16,NA,CASSVGGGPAQETQYF,TGTGCCAGCAGCGTAGGAGGGGGACCGGCCCAAGAGACCCAGTACTTC
TRBV30,NA,TRBJ1-6,15,NA,CAWSVLAQGRSPLHF,TGTGCCTGGAGTGTACTGGCGCAGGGGAGATCACCCCTCCACTTT
TRBV27,once,TRBJ1-4,13,NA,CASSPWTSGELFF,TGTGCCAGCAGCCCATGGACCTCCGGGGAACTGTTTTTT
TRBV27,NA,TRBJ2-2,14,TRBD2,CASRGLANTGELFF,TGTGCCAGCAGGGGACTAGCGAACACCGGGGAGCTGTTTTTT
TRBV19,once,TRBJ2-6,18,TRBD1,CASSLLGQGTPGANVLTF,TGTGCCAGTAGTCTTTTGGGACAGGGGACCCCTGGGGCCAACGTCCTGACTTTC
TRBV14,NA,TRBJ1-2,15,TRBD1,CASSQGQGRNYGYTF,TGTGCCAGCAGCCAAGGACAGGGGCGGAACTATGGCTACACCTTC
TRBV19,NA,TRBJ2-3,14,NA,CASSFQRKTDTQYF,TGTGCCAGTAGTTTTCAGCGAAAAACAGATACGCAGTATTTT
TRBV28,once,TRBJ2-1,11,TRBD1,CASTSGTGPFF,TGTGCCAGCACCTCGGGGACAGGGCCGTTCTTC
TRBV12-3/TRBV12-4,NA,TRBJ2-7,12,NA,CASSLGSYEQYF,TGTGCCAGCAGTTTAGGGAGTTACGAGCAGTACTTC
TRBV6-6,NA,TRBJ2-1,12,NA,CASSRGYNEQFF,TGTGCCAGCAGCCGGGGATACAATGAGCAGTTCTTC
TRBV14,few,TRBJ1-4,16,NA,CASSQGSVRQNEKLFF,TGTGCCAGCAGCCAAGGCTCGGTGAGGCAGAATGAAAAACTGTTTTTT
TRBV19,NA,TRBJ1-1,12,NA,CASAQANTEAFF,TGTGCCAGTGCACAGGCGAACACTGAAGCTTTCTTT
TRBV10-3,NA,TRBJ1-3,16,TRBD1,CAISARGQGLGNTIYF,TGTGCCATCAGCGCGCGGGGACAGGGGCTGGGAAACACCATATATTTT
TRBV10-1,few,TRBJ1-1,13,NA,CASRLDISPEAFF,TGCGCCAGCAGGTTGGACATCAGTCCTGAAGCTTTCTTT